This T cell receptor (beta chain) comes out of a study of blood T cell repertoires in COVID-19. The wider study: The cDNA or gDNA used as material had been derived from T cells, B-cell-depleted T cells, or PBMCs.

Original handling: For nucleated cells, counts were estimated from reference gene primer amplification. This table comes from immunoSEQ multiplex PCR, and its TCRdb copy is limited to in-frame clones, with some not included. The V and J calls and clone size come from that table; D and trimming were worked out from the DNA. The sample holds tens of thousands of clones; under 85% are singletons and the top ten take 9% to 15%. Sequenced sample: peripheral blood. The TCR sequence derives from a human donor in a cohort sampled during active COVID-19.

Here the CDR3 DNA reads TGTGCCAGCAAAAAAGGGACAACTGGAAACACCATATATTTT. Its protein is CASKKGTTGNTIYF. The chain couples TRBV7-8 to TRBJ1-3, with D possibly TRBD1 on 6 matching bases. Germline values: CDR1 SGHVS, CDR2 FQNEAQ. Trimming removed 7 bases at V and 2 bases at J, with 12 bases between. This CDR3 spans 14 amino acids.